This is a list of T cell receptor beta chains from one sample in a study of OX40 agonist ivuxolimab in advanced cancers. The method was immunoSEQ multiplex PCR; TCRdb's version includes in-frame clones alone and lacks a portion of them. The sample includes roughly 64,000 clones, around 83% seen only once; the top ten take around 5%. The sample consisted of CD4+ or CD8+ T cells sorted from blood, taken in a trial of the OX40 agonist ivuxolimab. The receptors derive from an adult with an advanced solid tumor such as melanoma, head and neck, liver or kidney cancer. CDR3s include the opening cysteine and the closing phenylalanine or tryptophan. A D gene is named only where the DNA matches it firmly. Clone size is given for some rows only: seen once, a few or many times, or a class if the clone is expanded.

. | . | TRBJ1-1 | TRBV5-6 | CASSLGDTEAFF | TGTGCCAGCAGCCTGGGGGATACTGAAGCTTTCTTT
. | TRBD1 | TRBJ2-5 | TRBV6-1 | CAIRTGTSETQYF | TGTGCCATTAGGACAGGAACGTCGGAGACCCAGTACTTC
. | . | TRBJ1-3 | TRBV7-9 | CASSLWFGGGGNTIYF | TGTGCCAGCAGCTTATGGTTCGGGGGCGGTGGAAACACCATATATTTT
. | . | TRBJ1-1 | TRBV15 | CATSRDRGRTEAFF | TGTGCCACCAGCAGAGATCGGGGACGCACTGAAGCTTTCTTT
few | TRBD2 | TRBJ2-1 | TRBV2 | CASPSGGNYNEQFF | TGTGCCAGTCCTAGCGGGGGGAACTACAATGAGCAGTTCTTC
medium-sized | TRBD2 | TRBJ2-5 | TRBV6-7 | CASTPILLAGEETQYF | TGTGCCAGCACCCCAATCTTACTAGCGGGGGAAGAGACCCAGTACTTC
. | . | TRBJ2-5 | TRBV27 | CASSLSYQETQYF | TGTGCCAGCAGTTTAAGCTACCAAGAGACCCAGTACTTC
once | . | TRBJ2-1 | TRBV10-3 | CAISRTSQGNEQFF | TGTGCCATCAGCCGAACCTCACAGGGCAATGAGCAGTTCTTC
. | . | TRBJ2-7 | TRBV7-2 | CASSYAGPGNYEQYF | TGTGCCAGCAGCTACGCCGGACCGGGGAACTACGAGCAGTACTTC
. | . | TRBJ1-6 | TRBV19 | CASSIEGHSNSPLHF | TGTGCCAGTAGTATTGAAGGACACTCTAATTCACCCCTCCACTTT
. | TRBD1 | TRBJ1-1 | TRBV13 | CASSPQLGQGPKSTEAFF | TGTGCCAGCAGCCCGCAATTGGGACAGGGACCTAAGAGCACTGAAGCTTTCTTT
. | . | TRBJ1-6 | TRBV25-1 | CASSEDGQYNSPLHF | TGTGCCAGCAGTGAGGACGGACAGTATAATTCACCCCTCCACTTT
. | . | TRBJ2-7 | TRBV9 | CASSDGLRGEQYF | TGTGCCAGCAGTGATGGACTACGGGGCGAGCAGTACTTC
few | TRBD1 | TRBJ2-7 | TRBV5-4 | CASSLGDRVSKQYF | TGTGCCAGCAGCTTGGGGGACAGGGTAAGCAAGCAGTACTTC
few | . | TRBJ1-1 | TRBV30 | CAWSGRGPEAFF | TGTGCCTGGAGTGGGAGAGGGCCAGAAGCTTTCTTT
. | TRBD2 | TRBJ2-3 | TRBV7-3 | CASSAGTSGADTQYF | TGTGCCAGCAGCGCCGGGACTAGCGGGGCAGATACGCAGTATTTT
. | TRBD2 | TRBJ2-7 | TRBV4-3 | CASSQGTTGGGEQYF | TGCGCCAGCAGCCAAGGTACGACGGGAGGAGGCGAGCAGTACTTC
once | . | TRBJ2-1 | TRBV11-3 | CASSPVALGEGEQFF | TGTGCCAGCAGCCCCGTTGCATTAGGGGAAGGTGAGCAGTTCTTC
. | TRBD1 | TRBJ2-3 | TRBV29-1 | CSVWTGRTDTQYF | TGCAGCGTTTGGACAGGGCGCACAGATACGCAGTATTTT
. | TRBD2 | TRBJ2-2 | TRBV5-1 | CASSYSGGTTGELFF | TGCGCCAGCAGTTATAGCGGGGGGACCACCGGGGAGCTGTTTTTT
. | . | TRBJ1-1 | TRBV7-8 | CASSLVSGTEAFF | TGTGCCAGCAGCTTAGTTAGCGGCACTGAAGCTTTCTTT
. | . | TRBJ1-3 | TRBV6-5 | CASSYGSGNTIYF | TGTGCCAGCAGTTACGGTTCGGGAAACACCATATATTTT
. | . | TRBJ2-5 | TRBV28 | CASSLGQYYEETQYF | TGTGCCAGCAGTTTAGGCCAATACTACGAAGAGACCCAGTACTTC
. | TRBD2 | TRBJ2-1 | TRBV7-6 | CASSRTSGVYNEQFF | TGTGCCAGCAGCCGGACTAGCGGGGTCTACAATGAGCAGTTCTTC
. | TRBD2 | TRBJ2-5 | TRBV5-8 | CASIRGVQETQYF | TGTGCCAGCATCCGGGGGGTACAAGAGACCCAGTACTTC
. | . | TRBJ2-1 | TRBV7-9 | CASALAADAYNEQFF | TGTGCCAGCGCCTTAGCGGCAGACGCCTACAATGAGCAGTTCTTC
. | . | TRBJ1-1 | TRBV10-1 | CASSDRTGSPEAFF | TGCGCCAGCAGTGATCGCACAGGGAGCCCTGAAGCTTTCTTT
. | . | TRBJ2-3 | TRBV1 | CTRTMRSTDTQYF | TGCACCAGGACGATGAGGAGCACAGATACGCAGTATTTT
medium-sized | . | TRBJ1-2 | TRBV6-1 | CASSEQGPIYF | TGTGCCAGCAGTGAACAGGGGCCCATATACTTC
. | TRBD1 | TRBJ1-2 | TRBV19 | CASSITQGAVGYTF | TGTGCCAGTAGTATAACTCAGGGGGCGGTAGGCTACACCTTC
. | . | TRBJ1-2 | TRBV4-2 | CASSGSMGAVRGYTF | TGTGCCAGCAGCGGCTCGATGGGGGCGGTTAGGGGCTACACCTTC
. | . | TRBJ2-3 | TRBV5-8 | CASTPYGDSGDTQYF | TGTGCCAGCACACCCTACGGGGACTCGGGAGATACGCAGTATTTT
. | TRBD2 | TRBJ2-5 | TRBV11-2 | CASSLVPPSGGAGETQYF | TGTGCCAGCAGCTTAGTTCCCCCGAGCGGGGGGGCCGGCGAGACCCAGTACTTC
. | TRBD2 | TRBJ2-3 | TRBV6-1 | CASGQAGGLNTQYF | TGTGCCAGCGGGCAAGCGGGAGGTTTAAATACGCAGTATTTT
. | . | TRBJ2-1 | TRBV5-1 | CASSTQGQYNEQFF | TGCGCCAGCAGCACCCAAGGACAGTACAATGAGCAGTTCTTC
. | TRBD1 | TRBJ2-7 | TRBV19 | CASSQDREKSYEQYF | TGTGCCAGTAGCCAAGACAGGGAGAAATCCTACGAGCAGTACTTC
. | . | TRBJ2-5 | TRBV27 | CASSFSVEETQYF | TGTGCCAGCAGTTTTTCGGTAGAAGAGACCCAGTACTTC
. | . | TRBJ2-5 | TRBV5-1 | CASSLGTGGPWQETQYF | TGCGCCAGCAGCTTGGGAACGGGGGGCCCGTGGCAAGAGACCCAGTACTTC
. | . | TRBJ2-7 | TRBV27 | CASSLLGRSSYEQYF | TGTGCCAGCAGTTTATTAGGCCGGAGCTCCTACGAGCAGTACTTC
. | TRBD1 | TRBJ1-1 | TRBV6-5 | CASSMTGENTEAFF | TGTGCCAGCAGTATGACAGGGGAGAACACTGAAGCTTTCTTT